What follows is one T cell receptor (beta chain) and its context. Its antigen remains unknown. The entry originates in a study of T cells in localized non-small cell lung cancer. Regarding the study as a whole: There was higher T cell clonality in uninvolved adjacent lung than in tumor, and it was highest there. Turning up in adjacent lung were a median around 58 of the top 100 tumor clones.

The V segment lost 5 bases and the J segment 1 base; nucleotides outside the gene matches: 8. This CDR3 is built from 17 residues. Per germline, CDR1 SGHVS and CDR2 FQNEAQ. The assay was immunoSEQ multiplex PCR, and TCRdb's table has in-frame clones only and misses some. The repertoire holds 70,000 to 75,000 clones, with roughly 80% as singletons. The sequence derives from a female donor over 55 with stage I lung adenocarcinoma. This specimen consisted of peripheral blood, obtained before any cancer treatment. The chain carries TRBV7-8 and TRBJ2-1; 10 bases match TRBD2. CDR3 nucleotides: TGTGCCAGCAGCACCCGACTAGCGGGTTATTCCTACAATGAGCAGTTCTTC. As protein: CASSTRLAGYSYNEQFF.